These 20 T cell receptor beta chains were sequenced from one sample in a study of early T cells in non-severe SARS-CoV-2 infection. One entry per CDR3 protein results from TCRdb running MiXCR on the 5' RACE reads. The sample lists around 60,000 distinct CDR3 sequences; about 12% were seen once. Input material: whole blood. These receptors originate from an adult who was a healthcare worker with PCR-confirmed SARS-CoV-2 infection or an uninfected control (not recorded which).

This clonotype occurred many times. The rearrangement joins TRBV28 to TRBJ2-7; possible D gene TRBD1, 5 bases. Germline CDR1 reads MDHEN; CDR2 reads SYDVKM. V lost 5 bases and J lost 0, with 14 bases in between. This CDR3 comprises 15 residues. The CDR3 loop reads CASSAFRGSSYEQYF. CDR3 coding DNA: TGTGCCAGCAGTGCCTTTAGGGGAAGCTCCTACGAGCAGTACTTC.

Note on this clonotype: A much larger clonotype is one base distant, so this may be a read error. The conserved closing phenylalanine or tryptophan is absent in this CDR3, likely reflecting a read error. The chain employs TRBV4-1 and TRBJ2-1; 9 nucleotides match TRBD1. V lost 5 bases to trimming and J lost 7 bases; unmatched junction nucleotides: 9. Looked up from germline, CDR1 is MGHRA and CDR2 is YSYEKL. The CDR3 length is 15 residues. The chain's CDR3 is CASSLTGTGLNEQFL. The CDR3 coding sequence is TGCGCCAGCAGCTTAACCGGGACAGGGTTAAATGAGCAGTTCCTC.

This clonotype turned up a few times. This chain links TRBV19 with TRBJ1-5; TRBD1 agrees at 7 bases. V lost 6 bases, J lost 3 bases, and 5 bases stayed unmatched. The CDR3 spans 14 residues. The germline CDR1 and CDR2 sequences are LNHDA and SQIVND (reference sequence). The CDR3 loop reads CASSRGQFNQPQHF. The CDR3 coding sequence is TGTGCCAGTAGCAGGGGACAGTTCAATCAGCCCCAGCATTTT. Combining the CDR3 with reference TRBV19 and TRBJ1-5 gives the whole variable domain DGGITQSPKYLFRKEGQNVTLSCEQNLNHDAMYWYRQDPGQGLRLIYYSQIVNDFQKGDIAEGYSVSREKKESFPLTVTSAQKNPTAFYLCASSRGQFNQPQHFGDGTRLSIL.

This clonotype was recorded a few times. The J gene is TRBJ1-5, the V gene TRBV6-2 or TRBV6-3; no clear D gene. The CDR3 runs to 13 residues. Trimming shortened V by 7 bases and J by 5 bases, and 12 bases separated the two germline ends. The germline V gene has CDR1 MNHEY and CDR2 SVGEGT. The CDR3 nucleotides read TGTGCCAGCACTCCAGACTCATATCAGCCCCAGCATTTT. This encodes CASTPDSYQPQHF.

This clonotype was picked up many times. This sequence joins TRBV19 and TRBJ2-7, with a weak D call TRBD1 (5 bases). The CDR3 loop spans 16 amino acids. V dropped 3 bases and J dropped 4 bases, with 19 bases sitting between them. Germline CDR1 and CDR2: LNHDA and SQIVND (reference sequence). CDR3: CASSISFGSGKYEQYF. As DNA, the CDR3 is TGTGCCAGTAGTATCTCCTTCGGTTCAGGGAAATACGAGCAGTACTTC.

The sample holds a few counts of this clonotype. The V call is TRBV5-1, the J call TRBJ2-1, with 9 bases that match TRBD2. J gave up 4 bases and V 6 bases, and 5 bases lay outside the gene matches. In germline, CDR1 is SGHRS, CDR2 YFSETQ. The CDR3 extends over 14 amino acids. The CDR3 sequence: CASTFGLAYNEQFF. As DNA, the CDR3 is TGCGCCAGCACCTTTGGACTAGCGTACAATGAGCAGTTCTTC.

This clonotype was seen only a few times. This chain links TRBV7-3 with TRBJ1-6; a weak D match, TRBD1 (5 bases). The CDR3 is made up of 14 amino acids. V shed 0 bases and J shed 10 bases, with 10 bases lying between them. Germline V gives CDR1 SGHTA, CDR2 FQGTGA. In DNA, the CDR3 is TGTGCCAGCAGCTTAACCGCAGGGAAGTCACCCCTCCACTTT. Encoded protein: CASSLTAGKSPLHF.

This clonotype has a count of ten or more. This chain links TRBV20-1 with TRBJ1-2; TRBD1 matches 8 bases. V was clipped by 4 bases and J by 4 bases; unmatched bases: 11. The CDR3 is made up of 15 amino acids. The germline gives CDR1 DFQATT, CDR2 SNEGSKA (reference sequence). The CDR3 here is CSATDRGKMPYGYTF. The CDR3, as DNA: TGCAGTGCTACCGACAGGGGTAAAATGCCCTATGGCTACACCTTC.

This chain connects TRBV7-2 to TRBJ2-1; 7 bases map to TRBD1. V shed 5 bases, J shed 3 bases, and the junction held 4 bases outside the gene matches. In germline, CDR1 is SGHTA, CDR2 FQGNSA. The CDR3 loop spans 14 amino acids. CDR3 residues: CASSPGQIYNEQFF. For the CDR3, the DNA is TGTGCCAGCAGCCCGGGACAGATCTACAATGAGCAGTTCTTC.

Only a few counts were recorded for this clonotype. This chain uses TRBV7-9 with TRBJ2-2; D remains unclear. Germline V gives CDR1 SEHNR, CDR2 FQNEAQ (reference sequence). The CDR3 runs to 17 residues. The ends were cut back, 1 base at V and 6 bases at J, with 18 bases in the middle. The CDR3: CASSLVGSAGAPGELFF. The DNA of the CDR3 is TGTGCCAGCAGCTTAGTGGGATCCGCCGGCGCTCCCGGGGAGCTGTTTTTT.

This sequence joins TRBV5-5 and TRBJ1-1, with 9 bases matching TRBD1. The CDR3 is 15 residues long. Per the germline V gene, CDR1 is SGHKS and CDR2 is YYEKEE (reference sequence). V gave up 4 bases and J gave up 4 bases; unmatched junction bases: 8. The CDR3 loop reads CASSRTGAQGTEAFF. Here the CDR3 DNA reads TGTGCCAGCAGCAGGACAGGGGCACAGGGCACTGAAGCTTTCTTT.

This clonotype was counted at least ten times. V usage is TRBV29-1 and J usage is TRBJ2-1; D is unclear. Per germline, CDR1 SQVTM and CDR2 ANQGSEA. CDR3 size: 14 residues. V was pared by 2 bases and J by 8 bases, with 16 bases between. The CDR3 loop reads CSVEPGIKSDEQFF. As DNA, the CDR3 is TGCAGCGTTGAACCTGGAATTAAGTCGGATGAGCAGTTCTTC.

V is TRBV6-5 and J is TRBJ1-1; 11 nucleotides agree with TRBD1. CDR3 length: 14 residues. With 2 bases clipped from V and 5 bases from J, the junction kept 1 base outside the gene matches. Germline CDR1 is MNHEY and CDR2 is SVGAGI. The CDR3 here is CASSYGTGGTEAFF. CDR3 nucleotides: TGTGCCAGCAGTTACGGGACAGGGGGGACTGAAGCTTTCTTT.

This clonotype was seen ten or more times. The chain combines TRBV6-2 or TRBV6-3 with TRBJ2-2; 8 bases map to TRBD1. V lost 5 bases to trimming and J lost 6 bases; unmatched junction nucleotides: 11. CDR1 MNHEY and CDR2 SVGEGT come from the germline V gene. The CDR3 length is 16 residues. The CDR3: CASSPHRTGLAGELFF. The DNA of the CDR3 is TGTGCCAGCAGTCCGCATCGGACAGGGCTGGCCGGGGAGCTGTTTTTT.

This clonotype was seen repeatedly, ten times or more. V and J are TRBV7-9 and TRBJ1-1, with D unresolved. From germline, CDR1 is SEHNR and CDR2 FQNEAQ (reference sequence). The V gene lost 6 bases and the J gene lost 8 bases, with 16 bases spanning the gap. The CDR3 is made up of 13 amino acids. The CDR3 nucleotides read TGTGCCAGCAGTCGAATGGCTGCGCAAGAAGCTTTCTTT. This sequence encodes CASSRMAAQEAFF. Together with reference TRBV7-9 and TRBJ1-1, the CDR3 gives the full variable domain: DTGVSQNPRHKITKRGQNVTFRCDPISEHNRLYWYRQTLGQGPEFLTYFQNEAQLEKSRLLSDRFSAERPKGSFSTLEIQRTEQGDSAMYLCASSRMAAQEAFFGQGTRLTVV.

The chain carries TRBV12-3 or TRBV12-4 and TRBJ2-5; 7 bases agree with TRBD1. V gave up 6 bases and J gave up 5 bases; unmatched junction bases: 12. This CDR3 has 15 residues. The CDR3 coding sequence is TGTGCCAGCAGAACCGGGACAGAAATGAGGGAGACCCAGTACTTC. It translates to CASRTGTEMRETQYF.

In its sample, this clonotype was seen a few times. This sequence joins TRBV20-1 and TRBJ1-2; TRBD1 aligns across 8 bases. V lost 4 bases and J lost 6; bases outside the gene matches: 4. CDR1 DFQATT and CDR2 SNEGSKA come from the germline V gene (reference sequence). This CDR3 is built from 12 residues. The CDR3 loop reads CSATRTGHGYTF. CDR3 bases: TGCAGTGCTACTAGGACAGGGCATGGCTACACCTTC.

In the case of this clonotype: A much larger clone lies one base from this, so it may be a read error. The chain has TRBV27 and TRBJ1-5, with D unclear. Germline CDR1 is MNHEY and CDR2 is SMNVEV (reference sequence). The CDR3 totals 16 residues. Deletions cut 6 bases from V and 5 bases from J, with 20 bases between. The DNA of the CDR3 is TGTGCCAGCAGCCCGCGGACGCCCCGATGGGATCAGCCCCAGCATTTT. Residues: CASSPRTPRWDQPQHF.

This clonotype was seen only once. The DNA of the CDR3 is TGCAGTGTTAGTTCCCGGAGAGGGTTTGACACCGGGGAGCTGTTTTTT. Translating it yields CSVSSRRGFDTGELFF. V gene TRBV20-1 combines with J gene TRBJ2-2, with a weak D call TRBD2 (5 bases). The V gene lost 7 bases and the J gene lost 3 bases, with 21 bases spanning the gap. CDR1 is DFQATT, CDR2 SNEGSKA, per germline (reference sequence). The CDR3 has 16 residues.

This clonotype was counted ten times or more. V is TRBV7-2 and J is TRBJ2-3; a possible D gene is TRBD1 (5 bases). Germline loops: CDR1 SGHTA, CDR2 FQGNSA. This CDR3 spans 14 amino acids. V shed 5 bases and J shed 6 bases, with 15 bases lying between them. The CDR3 loop reads CASSQDRGADTQYF. The CDR3, as DNA: TGTGCCAGCAGCCAAGATCGTGGGGCGGATACGCAGTATTTT.